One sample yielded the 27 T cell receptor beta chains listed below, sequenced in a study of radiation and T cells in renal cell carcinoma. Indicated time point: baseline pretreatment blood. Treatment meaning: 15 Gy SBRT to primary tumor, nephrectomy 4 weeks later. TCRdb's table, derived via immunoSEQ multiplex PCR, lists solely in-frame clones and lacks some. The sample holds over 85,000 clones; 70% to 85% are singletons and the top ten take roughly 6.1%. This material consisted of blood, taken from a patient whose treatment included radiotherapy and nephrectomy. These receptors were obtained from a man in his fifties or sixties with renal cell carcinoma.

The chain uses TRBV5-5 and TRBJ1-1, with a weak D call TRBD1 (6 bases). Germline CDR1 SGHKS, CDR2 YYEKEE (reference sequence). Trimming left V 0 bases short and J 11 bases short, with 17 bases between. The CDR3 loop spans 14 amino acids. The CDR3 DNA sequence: TGTGCCAGCAGCTTGGTCAGGGGACCACCAGGGGCTTTCTTT. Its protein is CASSLVRGPPGAFF. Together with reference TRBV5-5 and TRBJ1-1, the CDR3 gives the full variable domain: DAGVTQSPTHLIKTRGQQVTLRCSPISGHKSVSWYQQVLGQGPQFIFQYYEKEERGRGNFPDRFSARQFPNYSSELNVNALLLGDSALYLCASSLVRGPPGAFFGQGTRLTVV.

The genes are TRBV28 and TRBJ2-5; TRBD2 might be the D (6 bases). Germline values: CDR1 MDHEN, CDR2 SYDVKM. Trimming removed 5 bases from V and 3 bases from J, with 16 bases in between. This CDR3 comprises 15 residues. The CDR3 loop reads CASSLGGLGEETQYF. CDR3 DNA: TGTGCCAGCAGTCTCGGGGGTCTGGGGGAAGAGACCCAGTACTTC.

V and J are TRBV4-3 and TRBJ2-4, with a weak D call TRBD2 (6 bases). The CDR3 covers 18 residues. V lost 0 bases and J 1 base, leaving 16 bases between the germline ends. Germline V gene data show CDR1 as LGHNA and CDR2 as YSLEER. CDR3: CASSQDIGGGSAKNIQYF. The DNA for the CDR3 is TGCGCCAGCAGCCAAGATATTGGGGGAGGCTCTGCCAAAAACATTCAGTACTTC.

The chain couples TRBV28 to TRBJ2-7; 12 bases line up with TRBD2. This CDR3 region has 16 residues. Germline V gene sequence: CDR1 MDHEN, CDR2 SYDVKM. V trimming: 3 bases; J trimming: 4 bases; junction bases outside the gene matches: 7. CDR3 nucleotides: TGTGCCAGCAGTTTTGGACTAGCGGGGTTCATGTACGAGCAGTACTTC. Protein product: CASSFGLAGFMYEQYF. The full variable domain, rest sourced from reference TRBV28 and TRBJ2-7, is DVKVTQSSRYLVKRTGEKVFLECVQDMDHENMFWYRQDPGLGLRLIYFSYDVKMKEKGDIPEGYSVSREKKERFSLILESASTNQTSMYLCASSFGLAGFMYEQYFGPGTRLTVT.

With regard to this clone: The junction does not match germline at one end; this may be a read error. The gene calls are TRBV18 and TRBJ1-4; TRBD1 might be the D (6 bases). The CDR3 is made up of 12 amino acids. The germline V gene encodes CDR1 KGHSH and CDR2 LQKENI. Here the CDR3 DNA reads TGTGCCAGCTCACCACCGGGACACGGATTAGCTTTT. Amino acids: CASSPPGHGLAF.

CDR3 residues: CASSQSTLRDYSSYNEQFF. Written as DNA, the CDR3 is TGCGCCAGCAGCCAATCCACCCTTCGGGACTATAGCTCCTACAATGAGCAGTTCTTC. The V gene is TRBV4-1, the J gene TRBJ2-1, with 7 positions matching TRBD2. CDR1 and CDR2 (germline): MGHRA, YSYEKL. The CDR3 extends over 19 amino acids. After removal of 2 bases from V and 0 bases from J, the junction contained 13 bases not matched to a gene.

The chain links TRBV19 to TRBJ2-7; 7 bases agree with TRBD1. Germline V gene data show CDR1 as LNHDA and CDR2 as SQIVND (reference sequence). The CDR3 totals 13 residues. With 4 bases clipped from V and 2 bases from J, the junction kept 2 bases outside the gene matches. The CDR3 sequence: CASSNQGAYEQYF. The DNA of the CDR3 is TGTGCCAGTAGTAATCAGGGGGCCTACGAGCAGTACTTC.

CDR3 protein: CATQGAGYGYTF. CDR3 nucleotide sequence: TGTGCTACACAGGGGGCTGGGTATGGCTACACCTTC. V gene TRBV28 combines with J gene TRBJ1-2, with 9 bases lining up with TRBD1. CDR1 and CDR2 (germline): MDHEN, SYDVKM. This CDR3 is built from 12 residues.

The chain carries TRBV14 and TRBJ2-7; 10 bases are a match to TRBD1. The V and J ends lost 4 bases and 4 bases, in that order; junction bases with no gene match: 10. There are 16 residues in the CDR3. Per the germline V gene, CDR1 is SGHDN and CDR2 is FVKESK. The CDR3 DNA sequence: TGTGCCAGCAGCCGCCCGGGGGGACAGGGGCATTACGAGCAGTACTTC. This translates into CASSRPGGQGHYEQYF.

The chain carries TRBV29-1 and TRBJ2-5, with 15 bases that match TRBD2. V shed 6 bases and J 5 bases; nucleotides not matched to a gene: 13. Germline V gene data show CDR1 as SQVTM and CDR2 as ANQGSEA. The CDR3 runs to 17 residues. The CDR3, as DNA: TGCAGCGTGGACGGACTAGCGGGAGGGAAGCCTTTGGAGACCCAGTACTTC. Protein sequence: CSVDGLAGGKPLETQYF. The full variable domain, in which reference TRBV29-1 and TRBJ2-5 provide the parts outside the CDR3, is SAVISQKPSRDICQRGTSLTIQCQVDSQVTMMFWYRQQPGQSLTLIATANQGSEATYESGFVIDKFPISRPNLTFSTLTVSNMSPEDSSIYLCSVDGLAGGKPLETQYFGPGTRLLVL.

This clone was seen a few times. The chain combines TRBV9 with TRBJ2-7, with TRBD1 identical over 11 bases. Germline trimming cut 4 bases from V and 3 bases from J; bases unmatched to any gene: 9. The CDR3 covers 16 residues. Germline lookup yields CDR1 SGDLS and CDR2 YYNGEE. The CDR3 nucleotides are TGTGCCAGCAGCCACGGGCCGGACAGGGGGCTCTACGAGCAGTACTTC. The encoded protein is CASSHGPDRGLYEQYF.

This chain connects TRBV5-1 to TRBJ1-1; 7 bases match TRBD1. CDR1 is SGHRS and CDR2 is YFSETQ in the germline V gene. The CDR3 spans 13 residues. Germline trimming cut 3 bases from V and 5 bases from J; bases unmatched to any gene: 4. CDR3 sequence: CASSSLQGTEAFF. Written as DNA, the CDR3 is TGCGCCAGCAGCTCGCTACAGGGGACTGAAGCTTTCTTT.

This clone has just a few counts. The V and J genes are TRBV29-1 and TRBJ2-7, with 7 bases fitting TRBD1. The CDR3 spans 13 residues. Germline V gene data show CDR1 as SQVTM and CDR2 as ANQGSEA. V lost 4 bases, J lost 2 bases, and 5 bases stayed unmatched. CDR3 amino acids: CSVGQGLTYEQYF. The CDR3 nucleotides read TGCAGCGTTGGACAGGGCCTTACCTACGAGCAGTACTTC.

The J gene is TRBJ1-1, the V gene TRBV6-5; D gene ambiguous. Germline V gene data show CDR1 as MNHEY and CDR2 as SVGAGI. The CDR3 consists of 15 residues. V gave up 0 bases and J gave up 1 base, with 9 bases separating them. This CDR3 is CASSYSGSANTEAFF. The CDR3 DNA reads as TGTGCCAGCAGTTACTCGGGAAGTGCGAACACTGAAGCTTTCTTT.

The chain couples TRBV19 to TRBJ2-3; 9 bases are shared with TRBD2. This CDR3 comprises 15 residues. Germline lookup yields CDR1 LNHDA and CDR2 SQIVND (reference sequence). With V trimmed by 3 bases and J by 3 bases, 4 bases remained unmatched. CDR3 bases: TGTGCCAGTAGTATCAAGACTAGCGGAACAGATACGCAGTATTTT. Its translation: CASSIKTSGTDTQYF.

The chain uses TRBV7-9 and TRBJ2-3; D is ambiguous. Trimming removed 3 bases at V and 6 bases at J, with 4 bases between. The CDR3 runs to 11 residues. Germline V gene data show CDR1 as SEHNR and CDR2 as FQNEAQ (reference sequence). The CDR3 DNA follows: TGTGCCAGCAGCTTCGGGGATACGCAGTATTTT. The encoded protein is CASSFGDTQYF.

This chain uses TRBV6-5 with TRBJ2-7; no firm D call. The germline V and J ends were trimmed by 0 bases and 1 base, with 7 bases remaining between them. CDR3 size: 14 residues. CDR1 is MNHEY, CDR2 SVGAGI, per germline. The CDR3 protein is CASSYSGNSYEQYF. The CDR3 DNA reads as TGTGCCAGCAGTTACTCTGGTAATTCCTACGAGCAGTACTTC.

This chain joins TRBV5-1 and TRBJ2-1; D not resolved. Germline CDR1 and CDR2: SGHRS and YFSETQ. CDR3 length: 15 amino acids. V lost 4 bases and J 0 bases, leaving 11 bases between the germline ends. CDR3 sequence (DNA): TGCGCCAGCAGCAACCTCAGAAGCTCCTACAATGAGCAGTTCTTC. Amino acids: CASSNLRSSYNEQFF.

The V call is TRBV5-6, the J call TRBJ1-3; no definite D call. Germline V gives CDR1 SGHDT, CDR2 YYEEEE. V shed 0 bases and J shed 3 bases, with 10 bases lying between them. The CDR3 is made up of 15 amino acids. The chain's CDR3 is CASSLDSVYGNTIYF. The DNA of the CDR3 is TGTGCCAGCAGCTTGGATTCAGTTTATGGAAACACCATATATTTT. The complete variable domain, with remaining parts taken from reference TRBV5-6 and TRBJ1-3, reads DAGVTQSPTHLIKTRGQQVTLRCSPKSGHDTVSWYQQALGQGPQFIFQYYEEEERQRGNFPDRFSGHQFPNYSSELNVNALLLGDSALYLCASSLDSVYGNTIYFGEGSWLTVV.

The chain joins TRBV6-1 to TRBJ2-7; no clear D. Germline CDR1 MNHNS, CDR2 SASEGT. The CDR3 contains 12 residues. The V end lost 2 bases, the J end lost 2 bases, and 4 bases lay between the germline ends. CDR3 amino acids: CASSETAYEQYF. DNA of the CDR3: TGTGCCAGCAGTGAAACGGCCTACGAGCAGTACTTC.

Written as DNA, the CDR3 is TGCGCCAGCAGTCAACAGACAGATACGCAGTATTTT. As protein: CASSQQTDTQYF. The chain couples TRBV23-1 to TRBJ2-3; D uncertain. TRBV23-1 is identified as an open reading frame with a role that is uncertain. The germline V and J ends were trimmed by 2 bases and 3 bases, with 3 bases remaining between them. This CDR3 contains 12 residues.

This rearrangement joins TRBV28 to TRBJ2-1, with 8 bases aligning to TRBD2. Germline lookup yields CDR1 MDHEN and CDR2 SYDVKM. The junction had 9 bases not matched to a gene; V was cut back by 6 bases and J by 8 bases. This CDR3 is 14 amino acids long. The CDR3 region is CASRGGAGVDEQFF. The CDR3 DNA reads TGTGCCAGCAGGGGAGGAGCGGGAGTGGATGAGCAGTTCTTC. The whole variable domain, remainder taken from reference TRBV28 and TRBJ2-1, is DVKVTQSSRYLVKRTGEKVFLECVQDMDHENMFWYRQDPGLGLRLIYFSYDVKMKEKGDIPEGYSVSREKKERFSLILESASTNQTSMYLCASRGGAGVDEQFFGPGTRLTVL.

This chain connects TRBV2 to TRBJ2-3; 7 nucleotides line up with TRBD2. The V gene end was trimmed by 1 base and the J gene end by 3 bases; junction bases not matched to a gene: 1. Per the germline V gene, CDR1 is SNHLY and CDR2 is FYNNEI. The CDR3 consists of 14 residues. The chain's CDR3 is CASSEGGRTDTQYF. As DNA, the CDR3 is TGTGCCAGCAGTGAAGGCGGGAGAACAGATACGCAGTATTTT.

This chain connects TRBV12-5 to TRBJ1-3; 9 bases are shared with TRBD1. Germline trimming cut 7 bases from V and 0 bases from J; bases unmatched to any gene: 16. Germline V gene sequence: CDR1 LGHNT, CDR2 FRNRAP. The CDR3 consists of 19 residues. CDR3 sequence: CASDPGVTGGLTSGNTIYF. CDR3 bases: TGTGCTAGTGACCCCGGGGTAACAGGGGGCCTTACCTCTGGAAACACCATATATTTT. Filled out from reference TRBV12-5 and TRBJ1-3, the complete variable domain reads DARVTQTPRHKVTEMGQEVTMRCQPILGHNTVFWYRQTMMQGLELLAYFRNRAPLDDSGMPKDRFSAEMPDATLATLKIQPSEPRDSAVYFCASDPGVTGGLTSGNTIYFGEGSWLTVV.

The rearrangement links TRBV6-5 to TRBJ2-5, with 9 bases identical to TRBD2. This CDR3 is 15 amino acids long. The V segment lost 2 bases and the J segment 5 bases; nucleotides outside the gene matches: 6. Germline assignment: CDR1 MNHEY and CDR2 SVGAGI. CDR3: CASSYEAGGAETQYF. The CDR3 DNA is TGTGCCAGCAGTTACGAAGCGGGAGGAGCGGAGACCCAGTACTTC.

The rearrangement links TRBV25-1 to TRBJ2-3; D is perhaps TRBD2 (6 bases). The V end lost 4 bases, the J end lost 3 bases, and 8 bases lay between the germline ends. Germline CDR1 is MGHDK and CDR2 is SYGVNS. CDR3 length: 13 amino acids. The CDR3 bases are TGTGCCAGCAGTGGGCGGGGTACAGATACGCAGTATTTT. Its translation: CASSGRGTDTQYF.

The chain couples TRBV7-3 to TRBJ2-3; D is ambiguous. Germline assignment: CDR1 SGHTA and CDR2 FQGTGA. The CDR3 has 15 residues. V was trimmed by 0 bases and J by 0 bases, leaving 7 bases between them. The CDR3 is CASSLTGYSTDTQYF. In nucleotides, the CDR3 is TGTGCCAGCAGCTTAACAGGATACAGCACAGATACGCAGTATTTT.